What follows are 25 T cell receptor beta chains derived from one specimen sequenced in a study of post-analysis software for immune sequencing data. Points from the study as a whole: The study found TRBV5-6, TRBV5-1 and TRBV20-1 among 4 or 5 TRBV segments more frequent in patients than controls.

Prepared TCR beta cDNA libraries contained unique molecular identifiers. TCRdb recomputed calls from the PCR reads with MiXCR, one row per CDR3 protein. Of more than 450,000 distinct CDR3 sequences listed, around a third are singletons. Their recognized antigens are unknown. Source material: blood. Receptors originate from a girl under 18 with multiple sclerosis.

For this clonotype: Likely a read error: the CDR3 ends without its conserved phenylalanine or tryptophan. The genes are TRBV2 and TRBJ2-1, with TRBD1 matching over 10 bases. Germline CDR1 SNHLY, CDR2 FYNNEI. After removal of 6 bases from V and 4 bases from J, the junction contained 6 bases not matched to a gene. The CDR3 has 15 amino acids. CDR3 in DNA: TGTGCCAGCAGGGCGGACAGGGGGACTTACAATGAGCAGTTCTCC. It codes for CASRADRGTYNEQFS.

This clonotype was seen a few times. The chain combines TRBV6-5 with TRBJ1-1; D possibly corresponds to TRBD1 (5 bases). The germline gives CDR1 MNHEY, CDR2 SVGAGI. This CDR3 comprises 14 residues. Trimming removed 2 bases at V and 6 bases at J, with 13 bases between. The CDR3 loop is CASSYQPGQPEAFF. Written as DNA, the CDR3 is TGTGCCAGCAGTTACCAGCCAGGACAACCTGAAGCTTTCTTT.

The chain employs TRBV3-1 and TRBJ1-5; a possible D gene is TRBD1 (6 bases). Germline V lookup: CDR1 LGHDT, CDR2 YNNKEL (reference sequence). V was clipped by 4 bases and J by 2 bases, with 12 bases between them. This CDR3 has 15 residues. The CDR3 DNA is TGTGCCAGCAGCCTGGCACAGGGAGGCAATCAGCCCCAGCATTTT. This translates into CASSLAQGGNQPQHF.

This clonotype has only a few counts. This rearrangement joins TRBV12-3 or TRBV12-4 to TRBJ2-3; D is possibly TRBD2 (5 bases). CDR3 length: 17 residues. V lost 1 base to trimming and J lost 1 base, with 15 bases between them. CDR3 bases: TGTGCCAGCAGTTTAGGCGGGCCAACTACAGGCACAGATACGCAGTATTTT. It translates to CASSLGGPTTGTDTQYF.

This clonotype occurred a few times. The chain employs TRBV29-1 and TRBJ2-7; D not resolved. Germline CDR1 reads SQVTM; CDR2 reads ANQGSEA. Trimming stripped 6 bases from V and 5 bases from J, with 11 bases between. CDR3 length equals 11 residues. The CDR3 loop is CSVSQTDEQYF. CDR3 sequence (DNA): TGCAGCGTCTCCCAAACGGACGAGCAGTACTTC.

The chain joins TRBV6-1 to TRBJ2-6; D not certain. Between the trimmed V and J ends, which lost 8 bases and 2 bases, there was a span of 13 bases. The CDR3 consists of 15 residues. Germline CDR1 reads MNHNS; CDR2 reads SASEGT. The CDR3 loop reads CASGRAWPGANVLTF. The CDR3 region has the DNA TGTGCCAGCGGTCGCGCATGGCCTGGGGCCAACGTCCTGACTTTC.

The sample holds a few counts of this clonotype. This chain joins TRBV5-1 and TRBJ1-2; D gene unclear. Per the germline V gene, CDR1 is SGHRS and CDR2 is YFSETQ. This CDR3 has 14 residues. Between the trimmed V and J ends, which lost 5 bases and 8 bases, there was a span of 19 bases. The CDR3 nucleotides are TGCGCCAGCAGAAAGGACGGCAGCACGGGGGGCTACACCTTC. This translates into CASRKDGSTGGYTF. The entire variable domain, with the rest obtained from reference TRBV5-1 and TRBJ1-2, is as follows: KAGVTQTPRYLIKTRGQQVTLSCSPISGHRSVSWYQQTPGQGLQFLFEYFSETQRNKGNFPGRFSGRQFSNSRSEMNVSTLELGDSALYLCASRKDGSTGGYTFGSGTRLTVV.

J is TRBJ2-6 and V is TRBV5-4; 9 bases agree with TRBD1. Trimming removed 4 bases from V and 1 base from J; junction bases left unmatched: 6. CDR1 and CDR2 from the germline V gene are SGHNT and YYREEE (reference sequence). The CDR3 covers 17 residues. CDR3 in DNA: TGTGCCAGCAGCCGATACAGGGGGCTATCTGGGGCCAACGTCCTGACTTTC. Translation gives CASSRYRGLSGANVLTF.

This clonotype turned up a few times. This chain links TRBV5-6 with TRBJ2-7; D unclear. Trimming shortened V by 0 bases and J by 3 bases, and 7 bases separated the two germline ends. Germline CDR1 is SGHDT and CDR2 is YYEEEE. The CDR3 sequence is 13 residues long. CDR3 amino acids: CASSLGHIYEQYF. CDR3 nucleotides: TGTGCCAGCAGCTTGGGACACATCTACGAGCAGTACTTC.

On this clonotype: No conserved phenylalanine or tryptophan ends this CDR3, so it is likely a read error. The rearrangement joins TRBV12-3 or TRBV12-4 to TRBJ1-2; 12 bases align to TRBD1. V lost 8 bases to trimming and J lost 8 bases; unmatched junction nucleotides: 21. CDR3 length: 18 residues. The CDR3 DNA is TGTGCCAGCGACGGGGGACAGGGGGCAGCAAGGACCTCCTACGGCTACACCTGC. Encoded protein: CASDGGQGAARTSYGYTC.

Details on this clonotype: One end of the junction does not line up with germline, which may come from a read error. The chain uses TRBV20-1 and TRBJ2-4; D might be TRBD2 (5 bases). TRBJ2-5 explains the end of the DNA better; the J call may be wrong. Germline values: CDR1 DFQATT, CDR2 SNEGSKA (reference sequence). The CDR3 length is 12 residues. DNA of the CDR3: TGCAGTGGAAGTCGGGGTCAAGCGACCCAGTACTTC. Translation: CSGSRGQATQYF.

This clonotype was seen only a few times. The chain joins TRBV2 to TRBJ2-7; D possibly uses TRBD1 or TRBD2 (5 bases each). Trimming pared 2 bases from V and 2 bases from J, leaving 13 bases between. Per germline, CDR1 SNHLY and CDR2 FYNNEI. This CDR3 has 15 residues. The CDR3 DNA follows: TGTGCCAGCAGTGAACCCGGGACCGCTACCTACGAGCAGTACTTC. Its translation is CASSEPGTATYEQYF.

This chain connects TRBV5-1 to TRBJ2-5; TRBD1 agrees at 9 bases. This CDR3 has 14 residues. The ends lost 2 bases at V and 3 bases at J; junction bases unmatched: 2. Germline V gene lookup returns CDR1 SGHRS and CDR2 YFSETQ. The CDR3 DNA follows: TGCGCCAGCAGCTTCACAGGGGGCGAAGAGACCCAGTACTTC. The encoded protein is CASSFTGGEETQYF.

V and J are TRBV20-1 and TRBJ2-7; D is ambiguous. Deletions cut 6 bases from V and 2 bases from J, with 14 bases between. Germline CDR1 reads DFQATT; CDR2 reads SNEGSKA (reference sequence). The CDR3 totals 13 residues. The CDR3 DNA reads TGCAGTGCCCCCACGGGTTGGACCTACGAGCAGTACTTC. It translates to CSAPTGWTYEQYF.

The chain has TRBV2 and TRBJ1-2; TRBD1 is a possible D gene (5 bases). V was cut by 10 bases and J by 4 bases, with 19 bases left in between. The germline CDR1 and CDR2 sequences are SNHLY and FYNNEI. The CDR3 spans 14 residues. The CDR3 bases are TGTGCCACACCGACTCCGGGACGCTTCTATGGCTACACCTTC. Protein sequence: CATPTPGRFYGYTF.

CDR3: CASSFSENSPLHF. In DNA form, the CDR3 reads TGTGCCAGCAGTTTCTCGGAGAATTCACCCCTCCACTTT. The chain employs TRBV12-3 or TRBV12-4 and TRBJ1-6; the D is unclear. The CDR3 is made up of 13 amino acids. V dropped 3 bases and J dropped 7 bases, with 7 bases sitting between them.

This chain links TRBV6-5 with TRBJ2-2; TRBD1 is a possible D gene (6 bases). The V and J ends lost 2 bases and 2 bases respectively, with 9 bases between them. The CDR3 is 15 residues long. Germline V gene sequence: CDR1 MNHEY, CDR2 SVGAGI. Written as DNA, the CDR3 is TGTGCCAGCAGTTACCTCGGGACAAACACCGGGGAGCTGTTTTTT. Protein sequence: CASSYLGTNTGELFF.

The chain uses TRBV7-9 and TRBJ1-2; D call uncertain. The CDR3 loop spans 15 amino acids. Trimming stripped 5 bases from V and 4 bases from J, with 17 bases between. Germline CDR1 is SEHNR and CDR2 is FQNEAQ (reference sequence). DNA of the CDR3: TGTGCCAGCAGCCCACGGGCCAGAAAGGTCTATGGCTACACCTTC. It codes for CASSPRARKVYGYTF.

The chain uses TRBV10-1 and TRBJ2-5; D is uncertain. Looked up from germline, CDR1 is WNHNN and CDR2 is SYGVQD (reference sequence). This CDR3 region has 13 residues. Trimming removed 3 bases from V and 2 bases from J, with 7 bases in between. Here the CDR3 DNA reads TGCGCCAGCAGTGATGATGCTCAAGAGACCCAGTACTTC. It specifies CASSDDAQETQYF.

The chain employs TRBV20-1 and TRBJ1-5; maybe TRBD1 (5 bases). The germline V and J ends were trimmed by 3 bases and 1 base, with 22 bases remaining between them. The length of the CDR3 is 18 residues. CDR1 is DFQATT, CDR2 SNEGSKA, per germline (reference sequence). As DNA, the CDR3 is TGCAGTGCTAGGCCAGGGACCGTCTTAAGAAGGAGCAATCAGCCCCAGCATTTT. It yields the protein CSARPGTVLRRSNQPQHF.

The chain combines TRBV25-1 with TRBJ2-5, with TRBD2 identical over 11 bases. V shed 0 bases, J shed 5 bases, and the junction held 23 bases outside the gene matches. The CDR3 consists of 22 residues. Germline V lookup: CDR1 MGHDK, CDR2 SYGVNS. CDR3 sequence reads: CASSEYTPHRPPTSGDLETQYF. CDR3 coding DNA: TGTGCCAGCAGTGAATATACCCCACACCGCCCACCGACTAGCGGGGACTTGGAGACCCAGTACTTC.

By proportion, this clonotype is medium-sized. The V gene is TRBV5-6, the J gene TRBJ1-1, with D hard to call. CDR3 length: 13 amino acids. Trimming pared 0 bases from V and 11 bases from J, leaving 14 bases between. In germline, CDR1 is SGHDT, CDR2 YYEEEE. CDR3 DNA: TGTGCCAGCAGCTTGGGGCAGCGGAGAGGGGCTTTCTTT. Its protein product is CASSLGQRRGAFF. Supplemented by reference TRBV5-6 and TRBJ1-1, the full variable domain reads DAGVTQSPTHLIKTRGQQVTLRCSPKSGHDTVSWYQQALGQGPQFIFQYYEEEERQRGNFPDRFSGHQFPNYSSELNVNALLLGDSALYLCASSLGQRRGAFFGQGTRLTVV.

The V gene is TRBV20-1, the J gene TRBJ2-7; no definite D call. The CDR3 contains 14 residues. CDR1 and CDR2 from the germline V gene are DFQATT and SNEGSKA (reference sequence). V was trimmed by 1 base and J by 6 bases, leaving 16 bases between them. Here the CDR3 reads CSARAALPPSEQYF. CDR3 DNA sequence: TGCAGTGCTAGAGCGGCTCTACCACCCTCCGAGCAGTACTTC.

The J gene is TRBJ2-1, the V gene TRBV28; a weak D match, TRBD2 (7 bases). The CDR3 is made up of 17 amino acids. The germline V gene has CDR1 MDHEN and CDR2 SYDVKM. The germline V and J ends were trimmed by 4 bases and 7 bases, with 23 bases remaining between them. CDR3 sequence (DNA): TGTGCCAGCAGTTCCATGATGTTGGGGGGGCCTGTAAATGAGCAGTTCTTC. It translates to CASSSMMLGGPVNEQFF.

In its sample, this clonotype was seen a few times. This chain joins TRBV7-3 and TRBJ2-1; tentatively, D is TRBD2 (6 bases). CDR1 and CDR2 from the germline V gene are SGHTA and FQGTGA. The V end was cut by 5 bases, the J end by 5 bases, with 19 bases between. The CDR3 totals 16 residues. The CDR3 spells CASSPLGPGLNNEQFF. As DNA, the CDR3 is TGTGCCAGCAGCCCACTAGGACCGGGACTGAACAATGAGCAGTTCTTC.